This TCR beta chain comes out of a study of blood T cell repertoires in COVID-19. Before being deemed recovered, Cohort 3 donors had two negative PCRs, clearance, or symptom resolution. Clones were read by immunoSEQ multiplex PCR, and TCRdb kept only the in-frame ones, dropping some. Of about 370,000 clones in the sample, under 90% were seen once. This CDR3 spans 16 amino acids. Germline lookup yields CDR1 SGHRS and CDR2 YFSETQ. Trimming shortened V by 0 bases and J by 3 bases, and 10 bases separated the two germline ends. Sequencing was performed on PBMCs or T cells enriched from blood (not recorded which). This receptor was identified in a woman aged 25 to 45 who had recovered from COVID-19. The V gene is TRBV5-1, the J gene TRBJ1-6; D is uncertain. CDR3 region: CASSLAGRHYNSPLHF. Written as DNA, the CDR3 is TGCGCCAGCAGCTTGGCCGGCAGGCACTATAATTCACCCCTCCACTTT. The variable domain in full, completed from reference TRBV5-1 and TRBJ1-6, reads KAGVTQTPRYLIKTRGQQVTLSCSPISGHRSVSWYQQTPGQGLQFLFEYFSETQRNKGNFPGRFSGRQFSNSRSEMNVSTLELGDSALYLCASSLAGRHYNSPLHFGNGTRLTVT.